This paragraph covers one TCR beta chain sequence. The antigen remains unidentified. The germline gives CDR1 MDHEN, CDR2 SYDVKM. This CDR3 comprises 14 residues. V lost 1 base, J lost 9 bases, and 13 bases lay in between. Assay used: immunoSEQ multiplex PCR; TCRdb lists only in-frame clones, some missing. The sample comprises about 100,000 clones, 75% to 95% of which are singletons, and around 0.15% rests with the top ten. This specimen belongs to a study of siplizumab effects on memory and regulatory T cells. Points from the study as a whole: Suppression by proliferating Tregs derived from siplizumab cultures was not verified. Both greater diversity than memory cells and a major contribution to the alloresponse seemed to characterize naive T cells.

The sequencing sample was made of CD4+ T cells sorted from blood. This clonotype was sampled from a human donor in good health. The chain combines TRBV28 with TRBJ2-1; no clear D. This CDR3 reads CASSLFQVFGEQFF. The CDR3 bases are TGTGCCAGCAGTTTATTCCAGGTCTTCGGTGAGCAGTTCTTC. Looking up the rest from reference TRBV28 and TRBJ2-1 gives the full variable domain: DVKVTQSSRYLVKRTGEKVFLECVQDMDHENMFWYRQDPGLGLRLIYFSYDVKMKEKGDIPEGYSVSREKKERFSLILESASTNQTSMYLCASSLFQVFGEQFFGPGTRLTVL.